Shown below are 32 T cell receptor beta chains from a single sample sequenced in a study of T cells after yellow fever vaccination. TCRdb re-called the 5' RACE reads through MiXCR, storing one row per CDR3 protein. The sample carries approximately 300,000 distinct CDR3 sequences, around 6.8% recorded once. The sample was PBMCs, taken roughly 45 days after the first yellow fever vaccination. These receptor sequences come from a man between 18 and 29 years old who received the YFV17D yellow fever vaccine.

This clonotype was seen more than once but under ten times. This chain joins TRBV6-5 and TRBJ1-6; D is ambiguous. Trimming removed 0 bases from V and 0 bases from J, with 9 bases in between. Germline V gives CDR1 MNHEY, CDR2 SVGAGI. The CDR3 is made up of 17 amino acids. In DNA, the CDR3 is TGTGCCAGCAGTTACTCGACTTACAGCTCCTATAATTCACCCCTCCACTTT. This gives the protein CASSYSTYSSYNSPLHF.

The chain recombines TRBV29-1 with TRBJ2-5, with D perhaps TRBD1 or TRBD2 (6 bases each). The germline V and J ends were trimmed by 6 bases and 5 bases, with 19 bases remaining between them. Germline assignment: CDR1 SQVTM and CDR2 ANQGSEA. The CDR3 has 14 residues. This CDR3 is CSVLFRGTHETQYF. CDR3 in DNA: TGCAGCGTCCTGTTCCGCGGGACACACGAGACCCAGTACTTC.

A word on this clonotype: This sequence may be a read error, since a much larger clone differs from it by one base. CDR3 bases: TGTGCCAGCGGCTCCCCGACAGAGAACACCGGGGAGCTGTTTTTT. Translation: CASGSPTENTGELFF. This chain joins TRBV7-9 and TRBJ2-2, with a tentative D call TRBD1 (5 bases). V lost 8 bases and J lost 1, with 14 bases in between. Germline CDR1 is SEHNR and CDR2 is FQNEAQ (reference sequence). This CDR3 contains 15 residues.

The chain has TRBV20-1 and TRBJ2-2; 7 nucleotides agree with TRBD1. The ends lost 3 bases at V and 5 bases at J; junction bases unmatched: 9. The CDR3 spans 15 residues. Germline CDR1 DFQATT, CDR2 SNEGSKA (reference sequence). Here the CDR3 DNA reads TGCAGTGCTAGGGCCGGGACAGCTATTACCGGGGAGCTGTTTTTT. Residues: CSARAGTAITGELFF.

The J gene is TRBJ2-3, the V gene TRBV10-3; TRBD1 agrees at 9 bases. The trim removed 7 bases at V and 6 bases at J, leaving 17 bases unmatched. The germline CDR1 and CDR2 sequences are ENHRY and SYGVKD. CDR3 length equals 17 residues. The CDR3 loop is CAIMSAEGTGMKDTQYF. The CDR3 region has the DNA TGTGCCATCATGAGCGCGGAAGGGACAGGGATGAAGGATACGCAGTATTTT.

This clonotype was detected a few times. The chain couples TRBV5-1 to TRBJ1-1; TRBD1 agrees at 7 bases. This CDR3 is built from 16 residues. With 4 bases clipped from V and 2 bases from J, the junction kept 11 bases outside the gene matches. In germline, CDR1 is SGHRS, CDR2 YFSETQ. In DNA, the CDR3 is TGCGCCAGCAGCCGACCCGACAGGGAAGTTAACACTGAAGCTTTCTTT. Protein: CASSRPDREVNTEAFF. The full variable domain, completed using reference TRBV5-1 and TRBJ1-1, is KAGVTQTPRYLIKTRGQQVTLSCSPISGHRSVSWYQQTPGQGLQFLFEYFSETQRNKGNFPGRFSGRQFSNSRSEMNVSTLELGDSALYLCASSRPDREVNTEAFFGQGTRLTVV.

This clonotype occurred many times. The V and J genes are TRBV5-6 and TRBJ2-5; 7 bases are a match to TRBD2. V shed 4 bases, J shed 2 bases, and the junction held 8 bases outside the gene matches. Per the germline V gene, CDR1 is SGHDT and CDR2 is YYEEEE. The length of the CDR3 is 15 residues. The CDR3 loop reads CASSPGLVVQETQYF. For the CDR3, the DNA is TGTGCCAGCAGCCCCGGACTAGTGGTTCAAGAGACCCAGTACTTC.

The rearrangement uses TRBV12-3 or TRBV12-4 and TRBJ1-1, with 7 positions matching TRBD1. V was pared by 5 bases and J by 0 bases, with 6 bases of the junction left unmatched. The CDR3 sequence is 15 residues long. Here the CDR3 reads CASSQGTAMNTEAFF. In DNA form, the CDR3 reads TGTGCCAGCAGTCAAGGGACAGCAATGAACACTGAAGCTTTCTTT.

The CDR3 DNA follows: TGTGCCAGCAGTTCTAGGGATACAGATACGCAGTATTTT. Residues: CASSSRDTDTQYF. This rearrangement joins TRBV5-4 to TRBJ2-3; D remains ambiguous. V lost 5 bases and J 3 bases, leaving 10 bases between the germline ends. The CDR3 contains 13 residues. CDR1 and CDR2 (germline): SGHNT, YYREEE (reference sequence).

The gene calls are TRBV6-5 and TRBJ2-1; D gene unclear. The length of the CDR3 is 16 residues. Germline assignment: CDR1 MNHEY and CDR2 SVGAGI. Deletions cut 0 bases from V and 0 bases from J, with 9 bases between. This chain's CDR3 is CASSYSVQSSYNEQFF. The CDR3 nucleotides read TGTGCCAGCAGTTACTCGGTCCAAAGCTCCTACAATGAGCAGTTCTTC.

Many counts were recorded for this clonotype. The rearrangement links TRBV20-1 to TRBJ2-3; D is unclear. Germline V gene data show CDR1 as DFQATT and CDR2 as SNEGSKA (reference sequence). This CDR3 region has 14 residues. V shed 2 bases and J shed 0 bases, with 9 bases lying between them. The DNA for the CDR3 is TGCAGTGCTAGACCACACTCTAGCACAGATACGCAGTATTTT. It codes for CSARPHSSTDTQYF.

The sample holds a few counts of this clonotype. The chain recombines TRBV7-8 with TRBJ2-3; 9 bases align to TRBD2. The CDR3 spans 17 residues. Germline assignment: CDR1 SGHVS and CDR2 FQNEAQ. The V segment lost 8 bases and the J segment 5 bases; nucleotides outside the gene matches: 17. Here the CDR3 DNA reads TGTGCCAGCGAAGTGGGTTTCGGGACTAGCTTTCGAGATACGCAGTATTTT. Protein: CASEVGFGTSFRDTQYF.

This clonotype was seen more than once but under ten times. The gene calls are TRBV11-2 and TRBJ1-3; D not certain. CDR1 is SGHAT, CDR2 FQNNGV, per germline. This CDR3 contains 12 residues. V lost 4 bases to trimming and J lost 4 bases, with 5 bases between them. The CDR3 DNA is TGTGCCAGCAGCTGGTCCGGAAACACCATATATTTT. Protein: CASSWSGNTIYF. Drawing the rest from reference TRBV11-2 and TRBJ1-3, the complete variable domain is EAGVAQSPRYKIIEKRQSVAFWCNPISGHATLYWYQQILGQGPKLLIQFQNNGVVDDSQLPKDRFSAERLKGVDSTLKIQPAKLEDSAVYLCASSWSGNTIYFGEGSWLTVV.

A few counts support this clonotype. J is TRBJ2-1 and V is TRBV4-3; 7 bases match TRBD1. The V gene's germline CDR1 is LGHNA and CDR2 YSLEER. CDR3 length: 17 residues. After removal of 0 bases from V and 8 bases from J, the junction contained 13 bases not matched to a gene. CDR3 sequence (DNA): TGCGCCAGCAGCCAAGAAGCCGGGACAGCTCCCTGGGATGAGCAGTTCTTC. Translating gives CASSQEAGTAPWDEQFF.

This clonotype was found a few times. This sequence joins TRBV19 and TRBJ2-1; 9 nucleotides agree with TRBD2. Germline V lookup: CDR1 LNHDA, CDR2 SQIVND (reference sequence). Trimming took 1 base from V and 4 from J; bases not matched to a gene: 2. The CDR3 has 15 residues. CDR3 DNA: TGTGCCAGTAGTATAGCTCTAGCGGGGTACAATGAGCAGTTCTTC. Translating gives CASSIALAGYNEQFF.

This clonotype was seen more than once but under ten times. J is TRBJ2-7 and V is TRBV10-3; 12 bases fit TRBD1. V shed 11 bases, J shed 3 bases, and the junction held 11 bases outside the gene matches. CDR1 is ENHRY, CDR2 SYGVKD, per germline. This CDR3 contains 15 residues. The CDR3 region is CALGTGGEGNYEQYF. CDR3 nucleotides: TGTGCCTTAGGGACAGGGGGCGAAGGGAACTACGAGCAGTACTTC.

This rearrangement joins TRBV19 to TRBJ1-5; unclear D gene. The CDR3 sequence is 13 residues long. The ends were cut back, 3 bases at V and 2 bases at J, with 5 bases in the middle. Germline values: CDR1 LNHDA, CDR2 SQIVND (reference sequence). The CDR3: CASSMDRNQPQHF. The CDR3 nucleotides are TGTGCCAGTAGTATGGATCGCAATCAGCCCCAGCATTTT.

This clonotype has ten or more counts. The chain employs TRBV6-5 and TRBJ2-5, with 9 bases lining up with TRBD2. The CDR3 contains 15 residues. The trim removed 0 bases at V and 5 bases at J, leaving 4 bases unmatched. Germline loops: CDR1 MNHEY, CDR2 SVGAGI. The CDR3 spells CASSYSAGGRETQYF. CDR3 in DNA: TGTGCCAGCAGTTACTCGGCGGGGGGGCGGGAGACCCAGTACTTC.

This clonotype was seen more than once but under ten times. The gene calls are TRBV6-5 and TRBJ1-6, with no clear D. The CDR3 has 13 amino acids. Trimming stripped 4 bases from V and 6 bases from J, with 7 bases between. Per the germline V gene, CDR1 is MNHEY and CDR2 is SVGAGI. The CDR3 nucleotides read TGTGCCAGCAGTTCATTGATTAATTCACCCCTCCACTTT. Residues: CASSSLINSPLHF.

This clonotype showed up just a few times. V is TRBV3-1 and J is TRBJ2-1; a possible D gene is TRBD1 (6 bases). The CDR3 is 14 amino acids. V dropped 3 bases and J dropped 4 bases, with 10 bases sitting between them. Germline V gene data show CDR1 as LGHDT and CDR2 as YNNKEL (reference sequence). The chain's CDR3 is CASSHPGQYNEQFF. The CDR3 coding sequence is TGTGCCAGCAGCCATCCGGGACAATACAATGAGCAGTTCTTC.

This chain joins TRBV5-1 and TRBJ2-5; 8 nucleotides align to TRBD2. J gave up 5 bases and V 1 base, and 7 bases lay outside the gene matches. CDR3 length: 15 amino acids. Germline-derived CDR1 and CDR2 are SGHRS and YFSETQ. The CDR3 loop is CASSLLRGARETQYF. The CDR3, as DNA: TGCGCCAGCAGCTTGCTGCGGGGGGCCCGGGAGACCCAGTACTTC.

In its sample, this clonotype was seen many times. The chain has TRBV7-2 and TRBJ2-3, with D uncertain. Looked up from germline, CDR1 is SGHTA and CDR2 is FQGNSA. The V end was cut by 1 base, the J end by 2 bases, with 7 bases between. The CDR3 spans 14 residues. CDR3 DNA sequence: TGTGCCAGCAGCTTAGAGGGTTACACAGATACGCAGTATTTT. This encodes CASSLEGYTDTQYF.

This clonotype occurred a few times. J is TRBJ1-2 and V is TRBV4-1, with TRBD1 matching over 7 bases. V lost 8 bases, J lost 4 bases, and 16 bases stayed unmatched. Germline V gene data show CDR1 as MGHRA and CDR2 as YSYEKL. The CDR3 loop spans 16 amino acids. In nucleotides, the CDR3 is TGCGCCAGCGGCGACAACCAGGGGGGTGATGGCTATGGCTACACCTTC. It encodes CASGDNQGGDGYGYTF.

About this clonotype: A much larger clone differs by one base, so this may be a read error. The V and J genes are TRBV7-2 and TRBJ2-5, with TRBD1 identical over 9 bases. The CDR3 runs to 15 residues. Germline V gene data show CDR1 as SGHTA and CDR2 as FQGNSA. CDR3 in amino acids: CASSLRTGGPETQHF. In DNA form, the CDR3 reads TGTGCCAGCAGCTTAAGAACAGGGGGCCCGGAGACCCAGCACTTC.

This clonotype was seen a few times. This chain connects TRBV20-1 to TRBJ1-2; perhaps TRBD1 as D (6 bases). Trimming removed 3 bases from V and 4 bases from J, with 12 bases in between. This CDR3 is 13 amino acids long. Per the germline V gene, CDR1 is DFQATT and CDR2 is SNEGSKA (reference sequence). The CDR3 spells CSARRGPGYGYTF. CDR3 DNA sequence: TGCAGTGCTAGGCGGGGGCCCGGCTATGGCTACACCTTC.

This clonotype was counted a few times. The gene calls are TRBV4-3 and TRBJ1-2, with TRBD1 matching over 7 bases. CDR3 size: 14 residues. Germline V lookup: CDR1 LGHNA, CDR2 YSLEER. The V and J ends lost 1 base and 14 bases, in that order; junction bases with no gene match: 13. CDR3 DNA: TGCGCCAGCAGCCAAGTCTTTTCAGTGACAGGGTTTACCTTC. Its translation: CASSQVFSVTGFTF.

The genes are TRBV20-1 and TRBJ1-2; D is unresolved. CDR3 size: 11 residues. Germline CDR1 is DFQATT and CDR2 is SNEGSKA (reference sequence). The V end was cut by 3 bases, the J end by 4 bases, with 6 bases between. CDR3 sequence reads: CSASSPYGYTF. The DNA of the CDR3 is TGCAGTGCTAGTAGTCCCTATGGCTACACCTTC.

The rearrangement joins TRBV5-4 to TRBJ1-3; 8 bases are shared with TRBD1. There are 14 residues in the CDR3. The V and J ends lost 5 bases and 1 base, in that order; junction bases with no gene match: 2. Germline values: CDR1 SGHNT, CDR2 YYREEE (reference sequence). In nucleotides, the CDR3 is TGTGCCAGCAGTCAGGGGGCGTCTGGAAACACCATATATTTT. This codes for CASSQGASGNTIYF.

This clonotype was detected ten times or more. The rearrangement links TRBV7-2 to TRBJ2-5; D gene ambiguous. CDR1 and CDR2 from the germline V gene are SGHTA and FQGNSA. V lost 3 bases and J lost 4, with 12 bases in between. The CDR3 loop spans 14 amino acids. For the CDR3, the DNA is TGTGCCAGCAGCTTCCGCGACCCGGCAGAGACCCAGTACTTC. This codes for CASSFRDPAETQYF.

The chain links TRBV29-1 to TRBJ1-1, with no clear D. This CDR3 contains 12 residues. The V and J ends lost 2 bases and 5 bases respectively, with 9 bases between them. CDR1 SQVTM and CDR2 ANQGSEA come from the germline V gene. The CDR3 protein is CSVESVGTEAFF. The CDR3 nucleotides read TGCAGCGTTGAATCAGTAGGGACTGAAGCTTTCTTT.

Only a few counts were recorded for this clonotype. J is TRBJ2-7 and V is TRBV6-1; TRBD2 aligns across 7 bases. The germline V gene encodes CDR1 MNHNS and CDR2 SASEGT. V trimming: 6 bases; J trimming: 1 base; junction bases outside the gene matches: 9. The CDR3 length is 15 residues. The CDR3 DNA is TGTGCCAGCAGCCGCTCCGGGGGGAGGTCCTACGAGCAGTACTTC. This codes for CASSRSGGRSYEQYF.

The J gene is TRBJ2-2, the V gene TRBV5-6; D possibly uses TRBD1 or TRBD2 (6 bases each). The CDR3 is 17 residues long. Germline V gives CDR1 SGHDT, CDR2 YYEEEE. Trimming cost V 9 bases and J 5 bases, with 26 bases left between them. The CDR3, as DNA: TGTGCCATCGGCTCCGGCGGCCCAGGGGAGGAGACCGGGGAGCTGTTTTTT. Protein sequence: CAIGSGGPGEETGELFF.